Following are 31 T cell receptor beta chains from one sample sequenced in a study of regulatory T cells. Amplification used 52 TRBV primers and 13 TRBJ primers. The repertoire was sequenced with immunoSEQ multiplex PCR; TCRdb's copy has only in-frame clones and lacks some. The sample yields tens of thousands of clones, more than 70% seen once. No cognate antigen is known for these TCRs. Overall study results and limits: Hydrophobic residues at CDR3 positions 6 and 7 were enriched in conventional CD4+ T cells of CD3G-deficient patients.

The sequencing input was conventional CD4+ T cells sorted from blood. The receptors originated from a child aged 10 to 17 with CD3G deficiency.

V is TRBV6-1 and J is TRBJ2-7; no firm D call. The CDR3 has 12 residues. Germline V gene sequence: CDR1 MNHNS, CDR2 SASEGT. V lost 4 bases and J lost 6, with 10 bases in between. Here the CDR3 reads CASSVWGGEQYF. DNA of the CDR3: TGTGCCAGCAGTGTATGGGGTGGCGAGCAGTACTTC.

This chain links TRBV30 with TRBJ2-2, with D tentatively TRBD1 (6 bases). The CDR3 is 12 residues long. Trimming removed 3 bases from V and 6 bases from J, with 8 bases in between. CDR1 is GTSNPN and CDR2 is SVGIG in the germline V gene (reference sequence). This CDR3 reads CAWSRGPGELFF. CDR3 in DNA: TGTGCCTGGAGCAGGGGTCCCGGGGAGCTGTTTTTT.

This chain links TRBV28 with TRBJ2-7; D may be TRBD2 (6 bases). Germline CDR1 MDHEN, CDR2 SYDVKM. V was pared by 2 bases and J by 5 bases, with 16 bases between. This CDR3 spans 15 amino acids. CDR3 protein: CASSLSGHLRNEQYF. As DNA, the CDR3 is TGTGCCAGCAGTTTAAGCGGGCACCTGAGGAACGAGCAGTACTTC.

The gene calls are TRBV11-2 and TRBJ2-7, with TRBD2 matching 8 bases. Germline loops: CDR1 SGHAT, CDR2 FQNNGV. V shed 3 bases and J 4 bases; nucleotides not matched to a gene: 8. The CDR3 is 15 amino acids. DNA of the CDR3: TGTGCCAGCAGCTTGTCCCGGGGGGGAGGTTACGAGCAGTACTTC. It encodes CASSLSRGGGYEQYF.

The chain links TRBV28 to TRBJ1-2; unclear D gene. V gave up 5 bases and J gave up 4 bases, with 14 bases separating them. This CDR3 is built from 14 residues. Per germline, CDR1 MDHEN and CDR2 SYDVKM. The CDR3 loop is CASSTNPQFYGYTF. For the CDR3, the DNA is TGTGCCAGCAGTACAAACCCGCAGTTCTATGGCTACACCTTC.

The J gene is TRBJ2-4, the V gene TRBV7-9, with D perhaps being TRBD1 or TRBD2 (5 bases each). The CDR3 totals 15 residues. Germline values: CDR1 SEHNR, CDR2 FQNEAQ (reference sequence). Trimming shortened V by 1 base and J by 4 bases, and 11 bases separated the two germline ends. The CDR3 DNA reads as TGTGCCAGCAGCTTAGGGGGTGAGGGGAAAAACATTCAGTACTTC. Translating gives CASSLGGEGKNIQYF.

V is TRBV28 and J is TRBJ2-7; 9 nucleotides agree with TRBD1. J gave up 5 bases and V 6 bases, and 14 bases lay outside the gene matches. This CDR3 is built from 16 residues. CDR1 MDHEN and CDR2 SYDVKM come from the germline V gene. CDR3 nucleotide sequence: TGTGCCAGCAGCGGACCTCGGACAGGGGCGTTGGACGAGCAGTACTTC. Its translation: CASSGPRTGALDEQYF.

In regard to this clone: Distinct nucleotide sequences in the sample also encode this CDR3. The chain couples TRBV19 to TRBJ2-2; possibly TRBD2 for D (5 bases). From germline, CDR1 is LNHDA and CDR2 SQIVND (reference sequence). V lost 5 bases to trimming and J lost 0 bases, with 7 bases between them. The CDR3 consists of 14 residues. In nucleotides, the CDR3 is TGTGCCAGTAGTCGGACTGCGAACACCGGGGAGCTGTTTTTT. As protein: CASSRTANTGELFF.

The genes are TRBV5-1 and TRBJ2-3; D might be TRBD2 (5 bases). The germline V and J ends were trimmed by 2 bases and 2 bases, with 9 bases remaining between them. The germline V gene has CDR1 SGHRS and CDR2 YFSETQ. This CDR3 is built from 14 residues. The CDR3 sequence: CASSFSGNTDTQYF. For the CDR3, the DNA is TGCGCCAGCAGCTTCTCCGGGAACACAGATACGCAGTATTTT.

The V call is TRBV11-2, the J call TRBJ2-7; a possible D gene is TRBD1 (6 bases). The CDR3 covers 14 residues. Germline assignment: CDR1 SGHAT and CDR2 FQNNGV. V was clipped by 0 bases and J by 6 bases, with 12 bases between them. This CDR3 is CASSLDGWTAEQYF. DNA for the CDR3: TGTGCCAGCAGCTTAGATGGTTGGACAGCCGAGCAGTACTTC.

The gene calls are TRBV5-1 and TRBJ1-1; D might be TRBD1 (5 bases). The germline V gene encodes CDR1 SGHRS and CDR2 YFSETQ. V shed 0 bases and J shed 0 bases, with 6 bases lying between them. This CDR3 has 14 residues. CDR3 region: CASSLGGMNTEAFF. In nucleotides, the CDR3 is TGCGCCAGCAGCTTGGGGGGCATGAACACTGAAGCTTTCTTT.

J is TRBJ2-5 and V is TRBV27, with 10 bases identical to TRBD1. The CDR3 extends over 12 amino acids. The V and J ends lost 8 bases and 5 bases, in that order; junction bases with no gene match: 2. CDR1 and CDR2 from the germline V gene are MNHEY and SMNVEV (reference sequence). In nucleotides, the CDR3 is TGTGCCAGCGGACAGGGGGTTGAGACCCAGTACTTC. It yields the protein CASGQGVETQYF.

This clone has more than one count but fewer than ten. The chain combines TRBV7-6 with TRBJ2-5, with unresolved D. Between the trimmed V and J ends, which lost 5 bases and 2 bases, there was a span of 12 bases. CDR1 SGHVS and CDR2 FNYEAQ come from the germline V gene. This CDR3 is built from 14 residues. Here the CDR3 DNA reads TGTGCCAGCAGCCATTCCACCATGCAAGAGACCCAGTACTTC. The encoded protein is CASSHSTMQETQYF.

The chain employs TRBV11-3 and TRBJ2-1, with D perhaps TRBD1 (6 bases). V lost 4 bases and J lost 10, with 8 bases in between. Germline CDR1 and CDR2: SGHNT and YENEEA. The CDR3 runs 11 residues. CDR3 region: CASSSGEEQFF. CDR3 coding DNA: TGTGCCAGCAGCTCAGGGGAAGAGCAGTTCTTC.

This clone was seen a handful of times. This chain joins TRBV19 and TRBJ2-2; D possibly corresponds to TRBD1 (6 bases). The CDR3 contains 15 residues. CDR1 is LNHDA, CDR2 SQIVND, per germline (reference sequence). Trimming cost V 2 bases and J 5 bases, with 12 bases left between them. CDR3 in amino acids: CASSIRQGSTGELFF. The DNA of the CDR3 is TGTGCCAGTAGTATACGTCAGGGGAGTACCGGGGAGCTGTTTTTT.

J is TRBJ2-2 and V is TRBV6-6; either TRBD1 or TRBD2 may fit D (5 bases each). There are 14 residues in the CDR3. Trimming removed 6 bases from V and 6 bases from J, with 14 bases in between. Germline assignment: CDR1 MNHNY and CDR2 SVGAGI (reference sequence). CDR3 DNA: TGTGCCAGCAGGGCAGGGTGGGGAGCCGGGGAGCTGTTTTTT. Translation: CASRAGWGAGELFF.

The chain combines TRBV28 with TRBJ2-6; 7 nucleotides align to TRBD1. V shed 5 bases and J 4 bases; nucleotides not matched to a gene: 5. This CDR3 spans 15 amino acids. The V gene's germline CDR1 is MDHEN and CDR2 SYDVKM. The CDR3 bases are TGTGCCAGCAGTCGACAGGGAATGGGGGCCAACGTCCTGACTTTC. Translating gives CASSRQGMGANVLTF.

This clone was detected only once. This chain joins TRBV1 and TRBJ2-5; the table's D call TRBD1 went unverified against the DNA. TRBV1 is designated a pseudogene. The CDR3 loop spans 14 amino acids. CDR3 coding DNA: TGCACCAGCAGGGCACTCTGGGGGCGCGAGACCCAGTACTTC. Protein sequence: CTSRALWGRETQYF.

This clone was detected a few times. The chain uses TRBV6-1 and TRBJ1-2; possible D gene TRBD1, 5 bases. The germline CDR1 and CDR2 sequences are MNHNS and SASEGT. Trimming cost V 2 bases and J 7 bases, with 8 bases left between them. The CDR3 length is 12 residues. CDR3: CASSESRAGYTF. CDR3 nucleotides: TGTGCCAGCAGTGAAAGCAGGGCTGGCTACACCTTC.

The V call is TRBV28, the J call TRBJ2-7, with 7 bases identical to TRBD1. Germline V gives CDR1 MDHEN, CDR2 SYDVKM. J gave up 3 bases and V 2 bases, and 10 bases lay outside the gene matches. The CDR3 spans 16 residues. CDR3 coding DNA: TGTGCCAGCAGTTTAGGCCTCAGGGGGATCGACTACGAGCAGTACTTC. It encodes CASSLGLRGIDYEQYF. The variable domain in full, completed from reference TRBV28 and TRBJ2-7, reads DVKVTQSSRYLVKRTGEKVFLECVQDMDHENMFWYRQDPGLGLRLIYFSYDVKMKEKGDIPEGYSVSREKKERFSLILESASTNQTSMYLCASSLGLRGIDYEQYFGPGTRLTVT.

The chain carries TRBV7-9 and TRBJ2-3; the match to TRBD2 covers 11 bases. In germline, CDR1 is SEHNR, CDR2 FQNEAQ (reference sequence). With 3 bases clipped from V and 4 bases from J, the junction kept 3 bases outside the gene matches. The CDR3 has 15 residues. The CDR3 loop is CASSLTSGTADTQYF. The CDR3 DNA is TGTGCCAGCAGCTTGACTAGCGGGACGGCAGATACGCAGTATTTT.

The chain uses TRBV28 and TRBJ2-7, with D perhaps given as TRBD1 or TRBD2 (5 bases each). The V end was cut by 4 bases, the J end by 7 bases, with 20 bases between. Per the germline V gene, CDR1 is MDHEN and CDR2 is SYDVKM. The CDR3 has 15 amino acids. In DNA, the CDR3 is TGTGCCAGCAGTTCCCGGGGACGTAAATTAGGGGAGCAGTACTTC. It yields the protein CASSSRGRKLGEQYF.

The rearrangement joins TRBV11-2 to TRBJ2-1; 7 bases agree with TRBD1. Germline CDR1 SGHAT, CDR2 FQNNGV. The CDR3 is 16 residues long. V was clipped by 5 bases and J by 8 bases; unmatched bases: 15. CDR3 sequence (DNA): TGTGCCAGCAGCAATAACAGGGGACAAGTTTGGGATGAGCAGTTCTTC. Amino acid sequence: CASSNNRGQVWDEQFF.

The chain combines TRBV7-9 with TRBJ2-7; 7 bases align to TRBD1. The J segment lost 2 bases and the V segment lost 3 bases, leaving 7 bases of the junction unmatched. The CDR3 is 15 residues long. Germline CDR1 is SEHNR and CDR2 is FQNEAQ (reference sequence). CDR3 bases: TGTGCCAGCAGCTTTCACAGGGGTTTAGCCTACGAGCAGTACTTC. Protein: CASSFHRGLAYEQYF. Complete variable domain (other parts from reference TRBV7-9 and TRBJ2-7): DTGVSQNPRHKITKRGQNVTFRCDPISEHNRLYWYRQTLGQGPEFLTYFQNEAQLEKSRLLSDRFSAERPKGSFSTLEIQRTEQGDSAMYLCASSFHRGLAYEQYFGPGTRLTVT.

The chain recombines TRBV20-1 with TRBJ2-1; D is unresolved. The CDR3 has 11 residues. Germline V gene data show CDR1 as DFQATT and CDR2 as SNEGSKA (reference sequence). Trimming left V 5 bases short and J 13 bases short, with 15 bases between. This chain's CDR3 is CSAGRGRKQFF. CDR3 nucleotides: TGCAGTGCTGGCCGCGGCAGGAAACAGTTCTTC.

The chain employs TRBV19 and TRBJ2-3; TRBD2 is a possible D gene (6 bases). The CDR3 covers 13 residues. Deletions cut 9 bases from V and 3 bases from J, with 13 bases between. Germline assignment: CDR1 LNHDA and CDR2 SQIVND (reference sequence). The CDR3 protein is CASNNGGTDTQYF. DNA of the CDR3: TGTGCCAGCAACAACGGGGGAACAGATACGCAGTATTTT.

The CDR3 region has the DNA TGTGCCAGCAGTTTAGGAGGCAGCCCGATGGAGACCCAGTACTTC. This encodes CASSLGGSPMETQYF. The chain employs TRBV27 and TRBJ2-5; tentative D call: TRBD2 (5 bases). V shed 2 bases and J shed 5 bases, with 15 bases lying between them. Germline lookup yields CDR1 MNHEY and CDR2 SMNVEV (reference sequence). This CDR3 comprises 15 residues.

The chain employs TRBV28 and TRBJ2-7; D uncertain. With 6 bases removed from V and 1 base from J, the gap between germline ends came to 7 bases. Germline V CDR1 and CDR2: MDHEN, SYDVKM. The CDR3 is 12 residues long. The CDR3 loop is CASSRLSYEQYF. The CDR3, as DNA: TGTGCCAGCAGCCGACTTTCCTACGAGCAGTACTTC. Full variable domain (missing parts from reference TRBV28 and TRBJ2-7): DVKVTQSSRYLVKRTGEKVFLECVQDMDHENMFWYRQDPGLGLRLIYFSYDVKMKEKGDIPEGYSVSREKKERFSLILESASTNQTSMYLCASSRLSYEQYFGPGTRLTVT.

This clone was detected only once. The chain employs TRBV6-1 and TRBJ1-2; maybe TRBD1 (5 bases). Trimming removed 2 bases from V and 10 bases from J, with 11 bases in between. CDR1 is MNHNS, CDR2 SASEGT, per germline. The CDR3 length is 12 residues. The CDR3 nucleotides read TGTGCCAGCAGTGAAACTCGCAGGGCCTACACCTTC. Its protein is CASSETRRAYTF.

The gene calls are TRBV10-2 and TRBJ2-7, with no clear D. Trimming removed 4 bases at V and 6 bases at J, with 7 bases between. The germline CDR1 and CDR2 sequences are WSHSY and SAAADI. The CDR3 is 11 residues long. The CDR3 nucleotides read TGCGCCAGCAGTGCGGGTTCCGAGCAGTACTTC. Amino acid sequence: CASSAGSEQYF.

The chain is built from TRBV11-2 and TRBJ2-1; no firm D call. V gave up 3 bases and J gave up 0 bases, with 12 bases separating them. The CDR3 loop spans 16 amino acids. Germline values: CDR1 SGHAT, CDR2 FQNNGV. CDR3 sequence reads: CASSFDLGSSYNEQFF. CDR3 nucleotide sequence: TGTGCCAGCAGCTTTGATTTAGGAAGCTCCTACAATGAGCAGTTCTTC.